This passage covers 21 T cell receptor beta chains from one sample sequenced in a study of CD8 T cells in Susac syndrome. RNA totalling roughly 0.45 to 1 ug underwent reverse transcription with random hexamers. MiXCR was run by TCRdb on the immunoSEQ multiplex PCR reads, yielding one entry per CDR3 protein. In the table there are about 140,000 distinct CDR3 sequences, approximately 95% of which are singletons. Sequenced sample: CD4+ T cells from PBMCs. Every receptor here comes from a human donor with Susac syndrome.

The chain has TRBV19 and TRBJ1-6; D possibly corresponds to TRBD1 (6 bases). V was cut by 4 bases and J by 7 bases, with 8 bases left in between. There are 13 residues in the CDR3. Germline V gene lookup returns CDR1 LNHDA and CDR2 SQIVND (reference sequence). The DNA of the CDR3 is TGTGCCAGTAGTACGGACAGAAATTCACCCCTCCACTTT. Its translation is CASSTDRNSPLHF.

The genes are TRBV14 and TRBJ1-2; no reliable D call. V lost 1 base, J lost 2 bases, and 5 bases lay in between. This CDR3 is built from 13 residues. Germline CDR1 SGHDN, CDR2 FVKESK. The CDR3 is CASSQGGNYGYTF. CDR3 DNA: TGTGCCAGCAGCCAAGGTGGCAACTATGGCTACACCTTC.

Worth noting for this clonotype: An end of the junction differs from the germline gene, which may be a read error. The rearrangement links TRBV20-1 to TRBJ1-2, with D maybe TRBD1 (5 bases). Looked up from germline, CDR1 is DFQATT and CDR2 is SNEGSKA (reference sequence). The CDR3 is 16 amino acids. CDR3 sequence reads: CSARGTAGVSIYGYTF. The DNA of the CDR3 is TGCAGTGCAAGAGGGACGGCGGGGGTGTCCATCTATGGCTACACCTTC.

This chain joins TRBV20-1 and TRBJ1-2; 10 positions agree with TRBD1. Germline V gene lookup returns CDR1 DFQATT and CDR2 SNEGSKA (reference sequence). Trimming at V came to 2 bases and at J to 5 bases, leaving 20 bases not matched to a gene. CDR3 length: 19 amino acids. The CDR3 nucleotides read TGCAGTGCTAGACCTTCATGGGGGGGACAGGGGATTCCTGGGTATGGCTACACCTTC. It is translated as CSARPSWGGQGIPGYGYTF.

This clonotype was recorded a few times. This chain connects TRBV15 to TRBJ2-5, with D uncertain. CDR3 size: 14 residues. The germline V gene encodes CDR1 LNHNV and CDR2 YYDKDF (reference sequence). V was pared by 0 bases and J by 1 base, with 6 bases between. The CDR3 DNA sequence: TGTGCCACCAGCAGAGATCTGGGCCAAGAGACCCAGTACTTC. Its translation: CATSRDLGQETQYF.

J is TRBJ2-6 and V is TRBV30, with D possibly being TRBD1 or TRBD2 (5 bases each). The CDR3 extends over 16 amino acids. With 6 bases removed from V and 1 base from J, the gap between germline ends came to 16 bases. Germline values: CDR1 GTSNPN, CDR2 SVGIG (reference sequence). CDR3 residues: CACYPKWGSGANVLTF. CDR3 nucleotide sequence: TGTGCCTGTTATCCGAAGTGGGGGTCTGGGGCCAACGTCCTGACTTTC.

This sequence joins TRBV5-1 and TRBJ2-5; D may be TRBD2 (5 bases). The CDR3 contains 14 residues. The V gene lost 2 bases and the J gene lost 0 bases, with 8 bases spanning the gap. In germline, CDR1 is SGHRS, CDR2 YFSETQ. DNA for the CDR3: TGCGCCAGCAGCTTATCTAGCCACCAAGAGACCCAGTACTTC. It translates to CASSLSSHQETQYF. The variable domain in full, completed from reference TRBV5-1 and TRBJ2-5, reads KAGVTQTPRYLIKTRGQQVTLSCSPISGHRSVSWYQQTPGQGLQFLFEYFSETQRNKGNFPGRFSGRQFSNSRSEMNVSTLELGDSALYLCASSLSSHQETQYFGPGTRLLVL.

This clonotype showed up just a few times. The J gene is TRBJ2-4, the V gene TRBV4-1, with D possibly matching TRBD1 (6 bases). The germline V and J ends were trimmed by 3 bases and 5 bases, with 11 bases remaining between them. CDR3 length equals 14 residues. Germline V gene data show CDR1 as MGHRA and CDR2 as YSYEKL. Written as DNA, the CDR3 is TGCGCCAGCAGCCACCCAGGGGCGGAAAACATTCAGTACTTC. Translated, it gives CASSHPGAENIQYF.

This clonotype was observed a few times. The rearrangement links TRBV4-1 to TRBJ2-3; 7 positions match TRBD2. The germline CDR1 and CDR2 sequences are MGHRA and YSYEKL. With 4 bases clipped from V and 5 bases from J, the junction kept 6 bases outside the gene matches. The CDR3 has 14 amino acids. The CDR3 sequence: CASSREGGLDTQYF. DNA for the CDR3: TGCGCCAGCAGCCGGGAGGGTGGGTTAGATACGCAGTATTTT.

This clonotype has more than one count but fewer than ten. V and J are TRBV20-1 and TRBJ2-7; 10 bases match TRBD1. V was clipped by 5 bases and J by 2 bases; unmatched bases: 0. This CDR3 contains 12 residues. Per the germline V gene, CDR1 is DFQATT and CDR2 is SNEGSKA (reference sequence). CDR3 in DNA: TGCAGTGCTGGACAGGGGGCCTACGAGCAGTACTTC. Its protein is CSAGQGAYEQYF.

This sequence joins TRBV10-1 and TRBJ2-1; D not certain. The germline CDR1 and CDR2 sequences are WNHNN and SYGVQD (reference sequence). The CDR3 contains 17 residues. Trimming cost V 0 bases and J 0 bases, with 12 bases left between them. CDR3 residues: CASSESARVGSYNEQFF. CDR3 sequence (DNA): TGCGCCAGCAGTGAGTCCGCAAGGGTCGGCTCCTACAATGAGCAGTTCTTC.

The chain links TRBV7-9 to TRBJ1-6; tentative D call: TRBD1 (6 bases). The V and J ends lost 3 bases and 9 bases respectively, with 12 bases between them. Germline CDR1 is SEHNR and CDR2 is FQNEAQ (reference sequence). This CDR3 is 14 amino acids long. The DNA of the CDR3 is TGTGCCAGCAGCTTGACAGGTGGGGGTTCACCCCTCCACTTT. It is translated as CASSLTGGGSPLHF.

J is TRBJ1-5 and V is TRBV12-3 or TRBV12-4, with TRBD1 as a possible D gene (5 bases). This CDR3 has 13 residues. V was trimmed by 7 bases and J by 11 bases, leaving 18 bases between them. The CDR3 protein is CASMVAGSGAQHF. In nucleotides, the CDR3 is TGTGCCAGCATGGTTGCGGGTTCGGGGGCCCAGCATTTT.

CDR3: CASSQDWSPNTEAFF. CDR3 bases: TGTGCCAGCAGCCAAGATTGGTCACCGAACACTGAAGCTTTCTTT. The V gene is TRBV3-1, the J gene TRBJ1-1; D is ambiguous. Trimming removed 0 bases at V and 1 base at J, with 9 bases between. This CDR3 contains 15 residues. Germline V lookup: CDR1 LGHDT, CDR2 YNNKEL (reference sequence).

The chain joins TRBV29-1 to TRBJ1-1; D remains unclear. Trimming stripped 7 bases from V and 5 bases from J, with 20 bases between. The CDR3 sequence is 14 residues long. Per the germline V gene, CDR1 is SQVTM and CDR2 is ANQGSEA. CDR3 residues: CSATDGALGTEAFF. The CDR3 nucleotides read TGCAGCGCGACGGACGGAGCCTTGGGGACTGAAGCTTTCTTT.

The chain combines TRBV29-1 with TRBJ2-7, with D hard to call. The CDR3 runs to 11 residues. CDR1 and CDR2 from the germline V gene are SQVTM and ANQGSEA. The ends were cut back, 6 bases at V and 7 bases at J, with 13 bases in the middle. The CDR3 region is CSVGRPGEQYF. The DNA of the CDR3 is TGCAGCGTCGGACGGCCCGGGGAGCAGTACTTC.

The V call is TRBV20-1, the J call TRBJ2-7, with 12 positions matching TRBD1. The CDR3 covers 13 residues. The germline V gene has CDR1 DFQATT and CDR2 SNEGSKA (reference sequence). J lost 7 bases, V lost 7 bases, and 8 bases had no gene match. The CDR3 nucleotides are TGCAGTGTTAAGGGACAGGGGGCCCGGGAGCAGTACTTC. Protein sequence: CSVKGQGAREQYF.

The V call is TRBV12-3 or TRBV12-4, the J call TRBJ1-1; TRBD1 matches at 10 bases. The CDR3 is made up of 15 amino acids. With 3 bases clipped from V and 5 bases from J, the junction kept 6 bases outside the gene matches. CDR3 in amino acids: CASSLRDRGRTEAFF. In nucleotides, the CDR3 is TGTGCCAGCAGTTTGCGAGACAGGGGGCGGACTGAAGCTTTCTTT.

The rearrangement uses TRBV18 and TRBJ1-6, with a tentative D call TRBD1 (5 bases). V was trimmed by 5 bases and J by 8 bases, leaving 10 bases between them. There are 13 residues in the CDR3. Germline V CDR1 and CDR2: KGHSH, LQKENI. The CDR3 protein is CASSNRQDSPLHF. CDR3 nucleotide sequence: TGTGCCAGCTCAAACAGGCAAGATTCACCCCTCCACTTT.

V gene TRBV20-1 combines with J gene TRBJ2-1; D is uncertain. This CDR3 is 14 amino acids long. In germline, CDR1 is DFQATT, CDR2 SNEGSKA (reference sequence). Between the trimmed V and J ends, which lost 5 bases and 4 bases, there was a span of 15 bases. The CDR3 DNA sequence: TGCAGTGCTCCGATCTCGGTGAGATACAATGAGCAGTTCTTC. Protein sequence: CSAPISVRYNEQFF.

This chain joins TRBV6-5 and TRBJ2-2, with D possibly matching TRBD2 (6 bases). The CDR3 spans 14 residues. Trimming pared 2 bases from V and 4 bases from J, leaving 8 bases between. Germline-derived CDR1 and CDR2 are MNHEY and SVGAGI. In nucleotides, the CDR3 is TGTGCCAGCAGTTACGGGACTGCCACCGGGGAGCTGTTTTTT. It is translated as CASSYGTATGELFF.